The next 14 T cell receptor beta chains were all read from a single sample in a study of post-analysis software for immune sequencing data. Antigens for these TCRs are unknown. Libraries were made from TCR beta cDNA, and they carried unique molecular identifiers. TCRdb re-analysed the PCR reads in MiXCR, keeping a single row per CDR3 protein. The sample consists of 350,000 to 500,000 distinct CDR3 sequences, 35% to 45% of them appearing once. Study results and limitations: TRBV5-6, TRBV5-1 and TRBV20-1 belonged to a set of about five TRBV segments that were more frequent in patients than controls.

The source material was blood. These receptors were collected from a girl aged 2-15 years with multiple sclerosis.

The rearrangement uses TRBV28 and TRBJ2-5, with unresolved D. Germline V gives CDR1 MDHEN, CDR2 SYDVKM. Deletions cut 5 bases from V and 3 bases from J, with 16 bases between. The CDR3 has 15 residues. CDR3 DNA: TGTGCCAGCAGTCTTTTTACGCTGGCGAAAGAGACCCAGTACTTC. It encodes CASSLFTLAKETQYF. The full variable domain, rest sourced from reference TRBV28 and TRBJ2-5, is DVKVTQSSRYLVKRTGEKVFLECVQDMDHENMFWYRQDPGLGLRLIYFSYDVKMKEKGDIPEGYSVSREKKERFSLILESASTNQTSMYLCASSLFTLAKETQYFGPGTRLLVL.

This clonotype came up a few times. This chain uses TRBV7-8 with TRBJ1-5, with D possibly being TRBD1 (6 bases). In germline, CDR1 is SGHVS, CDR2 FQNEAQ. V gave up 3 bases and J gave up 5 bases, with 17 bases separating them. This CDR3 contains 16 residues. This CDR3 reads CASSFSGHRDYQPQHF. CDR3 coding DNA: TGTGCCAGCAGCTTCTCCGGCCACAGGGACTATCAGCCCCAGCATTTT.

The chain couples TRBV15 to TRBJ1-5; TRBD1 might be the D (5 bases). Trimming left V 8 bases short and J 2 bases short, with 10 bases between. Per the germline V gene, CDR1 is LNHNV and CDR2 is YYDKDF (reference sequence). The CDR3 extends over 13 amino acids. CDR3 DNA sequence: TGTGCCACCGGGGCTATGGGCAATCAGCCCCAGCATTTT. Protein sequence: CATGAMGNQPQHF.

With regard to this clonotype: Relative to the germline gene, one junction end is altered; a read error may explain this. The V gene is TRBV20-1, the J gene TRBJ2-7, with 8 nucleotides matching TRBD2. The germline V gene has CDR1 DFQATT and CDR2 SNEGSKA (reference sequence). The CDR3 consists of 15 residues. Here the CDR3 reads CSTRSSAGAGYEQYF. The CDR3 region has the DNA TGCAGTACTAGGTCCTCAGCGGGAGCTGGGTACGAGCAGTACTTC.

This clonotype was seen repeatedly, ten times or more. This chain connects TRBV6-4 to TRBJ2-1, with 7 bases that match TRBD2. The CDR3 length is 15 residues. Germline CDR1 and CDR2: MRHNA and SNTAGT. Trimming took 5 bases from V and 1 from J; bases not matched to a gene: 5. In DNA, the CDR3 is TGTGCCAGCAGTCTAGTGGGGGGGTCCTACAATGAGCAGTTCTTC. Encoded protein: CASSLVGGSYNEQFF.

This chain links TRBV7-3 with TRBJ1-2; possible D gene TRBD1, 5 bases. In germline, CDR1 is SGHTA, CDR2 FQGTGA. This CDR3 contains 13 residues. V gave up 5 bases and J gave up 7 bases, with 14 bases separating them. The CDR3 region has the DNA TGTGCCAGCAGCCTGGTCGGGACCGCTGGCTACACCTTC. Its protein is CASSLVGTAGYTF. Drawing the rest from reference TRBV7-3 and TRBJ1-2, the complete variable domain is GAGVSQTPSNKVTEKGKYVELRCDPISGHTALYWYRQSLGQGPEFLIYFQGTGAADDSGLPNDRFFAVRPEGSVSTLKIQRTERGDSAVYLCASSLVGTAGYTFGSGTRLTVV.

This clonotype came up a few times. This chain links TRBV5-6 with TRBJ2-5; unclear D gene. This CDR3 comprises 13 residues. Germline V gene data show CDR1 as SGHDT and CDR2 as YYEEEE. V was shortened by 0 bases and J by 4 bases, with 7 bases between the two germline ends. The CDR3 spells CASSLAMGETQYF. In DNA form, the CDR3 reads TGTGCCAGCAGCTTGGCCATGGGAGAGACCCAGTACTTC.

The V and J genes are TRBV7-9 and TRBJ1-2; D unclear. The CDR3 is made up of 12 amino acids. Germline-derived CDR1 and CDR2 are SEHNR and FQNEAQ (reference sequence). V lost 1 base and J 8 bases, leaving 8 bases between the germline ends. In DNA form, the CDR3 reads TGTGCCAGCAGCTTAGAGAATCGAGGCTACACCTTC. It specifies CASSLENRGYTF.

This sequence joins TRBV12-5 and TRBJ2-1; D unclear. Germline CDR1 and CDR2: LGHNT and FRNRAP. The V and J ends lost 3 bases and 10 bases respectively, with 10 bases between them. The CDR3 runs 12 residues. The CDR3 protein is CASGLGPLEQFF. For the CDR3, the DNA is TGTGCTAGTGGTTTAGGCCCCTTGGAGCAGTTCTTC. Using reference TRBV12-5 and TRBJ2-1 for the parts outside the CDR3, the full variable domain is DARVTQTPRHKVTEMGQEVTMRCQPILGHNTVFWYRQTMMQGLELLAYFRNRAPLDDSGMPKDRFSAEMPDATLATLKIQPSEPRDSAVYFCASGLGPLEQFFGPGTRLTVL.

This clonotype was picked up a small number of times. The V call is TRBV7-2, the J call TRBJ2-1, with 7 bases that match TRBD1. There are 15 residues in the CDR3. After removal of 5 bases from V and 4 bases from J, the junction contained 8 bases not matched to a gene. Germline values: CDR1 SGHTA, CDR2 FQGNSA. CDR3 sequence reads: CASSPSPGQYNEQFF. The CDR3 region has the DNA TGTGCCAGCAGCCCGAGTCCGGGACAGTACAATGAGCAGTTCTTC. Full variable domain (missing parts from reference TRBV7-2 and TRBJ2-1): GAGVSQSPSNKVTEKGKDVELRCDPISGHTALYWYRQSLGQGLEFLIYFQGNSAPDKSGLPSDRFSAERTGGSVSTLTIQRTQQEDSAVYLCASSPSPGQYNEQFFGPGTRLTVL.

V and J are TRBV12-3 or TRBV12-4 and TRBJ2-1, with D possibly being TRBD2 (5 bases). This CDR3 has 13 residues. V was clipped by 7 bases and J by 7 bases, with 14 bases between them. The DNA for the CDR3 is TGTGCCAGCACCAACCCTACTAGGAATGAGCAGTTCTTC. Amino acids: CASTNPTRNEQFF.

The gene calls are TRBV20-1 and TRBJ2-5, with D uncertain. Germline V lookup: CDR1 DFQATT, CDR2 SNEGSKA (reference sequence). Trimming stripped 5 bases from V and 1 base from J, with 17 bases between. This CDR3 has 15 residues. This CDR3 is CSAGVGGTIQETQYF. The CDR3 DNA follows: TGCAGTGCTGGGGTTGGCGGTACAATCCAAGAGACCCAGTACTTC.

CDR3 sequence (DNA): TGCAGCGCCTCGACCCTCCCCCGGGGGGCTTTCTTT. It codes for CSASTLPRGAFF. The V gene is TRBV29-1, the J gene TRBJ1-1; a possible D gene is TRBD1 (5 bases). This CDR3 contains 12 residues. The germline CDR1 and CDR2 sequences are SQVTM and ANQGSEA. V was trimmed by 7 bases and J by 11 bases, leaving 20 bases between them. Filled out from reference TRBV29-1 and TRBJ1-1, the complete variable domain reads SAVISQKPSRDICQRGTSLTIQCQVDSQVTMMFWYRQQPGQSLTLIATANQGSEATYESGFVIDKFPISRPNLTFSTLTVSNMSPEDSSIYLCSASTLPRGAFFGQGTRLTVV.

The CDR3 loop is CASSPRGAGGSDTQYF. CDR3 nucleotide sequence: TGTGCCAGCAGCCCCAGGGGGGCGGGGGGCTCAGATACGCAGTATTTT. This chain uses TRBV7-3 with TRBJ2-3; D might be TRBD2 (8 bases). Germline V lookup: CDR1 SGHTA, CDR2 FQGTGA. The CDR3 extends over 16 amino acids. The ends were cut back, 5 bases at V and 4 bases at J, with 19 bases in the middle.